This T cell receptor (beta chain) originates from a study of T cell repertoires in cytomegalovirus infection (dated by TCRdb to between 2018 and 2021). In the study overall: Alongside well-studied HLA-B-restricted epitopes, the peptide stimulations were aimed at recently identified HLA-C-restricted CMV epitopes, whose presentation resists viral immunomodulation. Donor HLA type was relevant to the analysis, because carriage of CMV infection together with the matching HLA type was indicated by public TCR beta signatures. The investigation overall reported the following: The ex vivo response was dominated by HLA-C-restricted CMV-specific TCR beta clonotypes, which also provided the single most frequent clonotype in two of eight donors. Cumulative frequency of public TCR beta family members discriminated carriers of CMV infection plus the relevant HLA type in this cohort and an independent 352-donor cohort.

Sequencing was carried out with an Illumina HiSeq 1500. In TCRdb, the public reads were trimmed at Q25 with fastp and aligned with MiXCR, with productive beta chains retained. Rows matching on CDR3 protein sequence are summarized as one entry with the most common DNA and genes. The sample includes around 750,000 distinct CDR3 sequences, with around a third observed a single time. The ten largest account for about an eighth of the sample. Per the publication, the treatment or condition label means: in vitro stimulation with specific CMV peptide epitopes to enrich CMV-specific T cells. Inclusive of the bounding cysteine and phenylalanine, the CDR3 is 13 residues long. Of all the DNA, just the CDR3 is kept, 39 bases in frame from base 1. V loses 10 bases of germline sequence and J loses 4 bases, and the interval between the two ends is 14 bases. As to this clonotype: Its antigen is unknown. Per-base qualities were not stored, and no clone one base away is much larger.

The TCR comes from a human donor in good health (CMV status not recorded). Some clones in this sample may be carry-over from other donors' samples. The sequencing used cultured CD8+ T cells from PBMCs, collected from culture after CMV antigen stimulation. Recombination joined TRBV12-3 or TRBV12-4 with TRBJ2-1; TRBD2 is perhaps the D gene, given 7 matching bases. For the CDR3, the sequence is CATGRGGYNEQFF. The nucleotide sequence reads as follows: TGTGCCACTGGAAGGGGGGGATACAATGAGCAGTTCTTC.